A selection of T cell receptor beta chains follows, all from one sample in a study of cytomegalovirus exposure and HLA in healthy donors. Clones were read by immunoSEQ multiplex PCR, and TCRdb kept only the in-frame ones, dropping some. The sample includes some 120,000 clones, around 80% of them seen just once. The sequencing input was PBMCs. All receptors derive from a woman younger than 30 in good health and CMV-seropositive. Both conserved end residues are part of each CDR3. A D gene is named only where the DNA matches it firmly. Clone sizes are given selectively: once, few, many, or a class where the clone is expanded.

size	V	D	J	CDR3	DNA
.	TRBV27	.	TRBJ1-5	CASPRDSNQPQHF	TGTGCCAGTCCTCGGGATAGCAATCAGCCCCAGCATTTT
.	TRBV19	TRBD1	TRBJ1-3	CASSRGQGNTIYF	TGTGCCAGTAGTAGGGGACAGGGGAACACCATATATTTT
.	TRBV5-8	TRBD2	TRBJ2-6	CASSPVGGGANVLTF	TGTGCCAGCAGCCCGGTGGGAGGGGGGGCCAACGTCCTGACTTTC
.	TRBV11-2	.	TRBJ2-1	CASSSEGAYNEQFF	TGTGCCAGCAGCTCCGAAGGAGCGTACAATGAGCAGTTCTTC
.	TRBV4-1	TRBD2	TRBJ2-5	CASSQRERLAGIETQYF	TGCGCCAGCAGCCAGAGGGAAAGACTAGCGGGAATTGAGACCCAGTACTTC
.	TRBV7-7	.	TRBJ2-3	CASSLALRADTQYF	TGTGCTAGCAGCTTAGCTCTACGGGCAGATACGCAGTATTTT
.	TRBV18	TRBD2	TRBJ2-7	CASSPRAGTSGSYEQYF	TGTGCCAGCTCGCCCAGAGCCGGGACTAGCGGGTCCTACGAGCAGTACTTC
.	TRBV11-2	TRBD2	TRBJ2-1	CASSGRESGNEQFF	TGTGCCAGCAGCGGGCGGGAGTCGGGTAATGAGCAGTTCTTC
.	TRBV18	TRBD2	TRBJ2-7	CASSPQGQRGGEQYF	TGTGCCAGCTCACCACAGGGCCAGCGGGGTGGCGAGCAGTACTTC
few	TRBV5-1	TRBD2	TRBJ2-1	CASSPLAGDYNEQFF	TGCGCCAGCAGTCCCTTAGCGGGAGACTACAATGAGCAGTTCTTC
.	TRBV5-4	TRBD2	TRBJ2-7	CASSKPSGNSYEQYF	TGTGCCAGCAGCAAACCTAGCGGGAACTCCTACGAGCAGTACTTC
once	TRBV5-6	TRBD2	TRBJ2-1	CASSLELAGVYNEQFF	TGTGCCAGCAGCTTAGAACTAGCGGGAGTGTACAATGAGCAGTTCTTC
.	TRBV13	.	TRBJ2-7	CASSLLAGEQYF	TGTGCCAGCAGTCTACTAGCCGGTGAGCAGTACTTC
few	TRBV11-3	.	TRBJ2-3	CASSFLSQGGTDTQYF	TGTGCCAGCAGCTTCCTATCACAGGGGGGGACAGATACGCAGTATTTT
few	TRBV7-9	.	TRBJ2-3	CASSGQRPTDTQYF	TGTGCCAGCAGTGGGCAGAGACCCACAGATACGCAGTATTTT
.	TRBV10-1	.	TRBJ2-5	CASSRTGKGQETQYF	TGCGCCAGCAGTAGAACAGGGAAGGGACAAGAGACCCAGTACTTC
.	TRBV7-9	.	TRBJ2-2	CASSFGQRNTGELFF	TGTGCCAGCAGCTTTGGACAGAGGAACACCGGGGAGCTGTTTTTT
few	TRBV9	TRBD1	TRBJ2-3	CASSVGQGYTDTQYF	TGTGCCAGCAGCGTGGGACAGGGTTACACAGATACGCAGTATTTT
.	TRBV6-6	.	TRBJ1-5	CASRSRGHGQPQHF	TGTGCCAGCAGGTCGCGGGGGCATGGTCAGCCCCAGCATTTT